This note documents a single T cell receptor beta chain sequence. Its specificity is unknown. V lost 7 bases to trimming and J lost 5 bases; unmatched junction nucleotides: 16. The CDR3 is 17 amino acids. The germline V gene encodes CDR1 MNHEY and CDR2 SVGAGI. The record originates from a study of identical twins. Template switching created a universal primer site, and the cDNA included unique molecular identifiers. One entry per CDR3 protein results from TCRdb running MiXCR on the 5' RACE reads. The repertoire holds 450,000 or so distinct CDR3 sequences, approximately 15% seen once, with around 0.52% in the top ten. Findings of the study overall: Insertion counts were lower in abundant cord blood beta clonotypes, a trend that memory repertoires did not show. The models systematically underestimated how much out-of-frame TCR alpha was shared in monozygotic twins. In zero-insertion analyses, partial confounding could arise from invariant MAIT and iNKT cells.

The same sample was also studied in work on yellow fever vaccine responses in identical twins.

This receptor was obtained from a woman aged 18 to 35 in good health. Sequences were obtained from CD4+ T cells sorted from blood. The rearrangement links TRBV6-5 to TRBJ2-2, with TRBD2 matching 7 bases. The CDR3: CASITNGAGVSTGELFF. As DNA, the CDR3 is TGTGCCAGCATTACCAACGGGGCGGGAGTGTCAACCGGGGAGCTGTTTTTT.